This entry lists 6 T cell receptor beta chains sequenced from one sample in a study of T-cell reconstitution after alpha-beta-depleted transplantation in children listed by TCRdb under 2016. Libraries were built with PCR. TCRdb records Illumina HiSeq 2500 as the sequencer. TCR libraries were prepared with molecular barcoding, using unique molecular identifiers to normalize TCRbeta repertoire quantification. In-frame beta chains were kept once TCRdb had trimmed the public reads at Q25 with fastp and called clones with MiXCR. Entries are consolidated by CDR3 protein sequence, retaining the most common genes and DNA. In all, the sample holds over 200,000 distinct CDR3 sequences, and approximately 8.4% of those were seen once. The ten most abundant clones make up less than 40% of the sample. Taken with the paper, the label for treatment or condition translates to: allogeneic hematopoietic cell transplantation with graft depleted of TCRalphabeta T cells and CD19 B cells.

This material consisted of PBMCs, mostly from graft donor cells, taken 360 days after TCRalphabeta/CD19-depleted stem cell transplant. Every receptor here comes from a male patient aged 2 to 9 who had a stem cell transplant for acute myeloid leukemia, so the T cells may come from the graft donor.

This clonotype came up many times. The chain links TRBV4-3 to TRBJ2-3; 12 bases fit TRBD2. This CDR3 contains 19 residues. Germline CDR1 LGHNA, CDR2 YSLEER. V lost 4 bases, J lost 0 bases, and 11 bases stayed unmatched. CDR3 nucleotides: TGCGCCAGCAGCCTCTCGGATCTTCTAGCGGGAGGGAGCACAGATACGCAGTATTTT. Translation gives CASSLSDLLAGGSTDTQYF.

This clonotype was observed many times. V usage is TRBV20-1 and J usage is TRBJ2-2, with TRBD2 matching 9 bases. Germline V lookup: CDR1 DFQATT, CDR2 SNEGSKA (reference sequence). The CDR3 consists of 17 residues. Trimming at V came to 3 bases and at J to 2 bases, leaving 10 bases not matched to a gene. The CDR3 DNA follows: TGCAGTGCTAGCACTTCTCTAGCGGGGCAAAACACCGGGGAGCTGTTTTTT. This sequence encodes CSASTSLAGQNTGELFF.

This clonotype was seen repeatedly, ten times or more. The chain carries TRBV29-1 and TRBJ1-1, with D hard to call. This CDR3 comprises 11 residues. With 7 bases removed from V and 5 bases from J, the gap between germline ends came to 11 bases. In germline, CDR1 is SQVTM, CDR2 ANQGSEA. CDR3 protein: CSGKGGTEAFF. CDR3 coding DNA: TGCAGCGGCAAGGGCGGTACTGAAGCTTTCTTT.

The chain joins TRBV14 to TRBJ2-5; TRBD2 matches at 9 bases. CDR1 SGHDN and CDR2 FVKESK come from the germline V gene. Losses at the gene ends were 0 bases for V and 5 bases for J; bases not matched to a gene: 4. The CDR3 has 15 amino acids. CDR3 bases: TGTGCCAGCAGCCAAGAAGGCCTAGCGGGGGAGACCCAGTACTTC. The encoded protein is CASSQEGLAGETQYF.

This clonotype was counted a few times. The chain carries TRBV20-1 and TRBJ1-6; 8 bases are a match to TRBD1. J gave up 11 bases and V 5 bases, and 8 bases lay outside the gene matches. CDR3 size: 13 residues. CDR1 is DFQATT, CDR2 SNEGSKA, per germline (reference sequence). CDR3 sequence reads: CSAPDRGKAPLHF. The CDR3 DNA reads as TGCAGTGCTCCAGACAGGGGCAAGGCACCCCTCCACTTT.

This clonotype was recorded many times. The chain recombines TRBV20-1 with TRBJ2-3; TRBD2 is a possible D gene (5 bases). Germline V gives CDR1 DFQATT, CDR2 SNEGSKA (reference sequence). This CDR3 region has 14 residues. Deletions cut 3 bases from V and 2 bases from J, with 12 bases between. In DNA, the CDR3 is TGCAGTGCTAGGGCGCTAGCCACCACAGATACGCAGTATTTT. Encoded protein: CSARALATTDTQYF.